Shown below are 18 T cell receptor beta chains from a single sample sequenced in a study of blood T cells in healthy people across ages. Using a J-beta primer mix together with a sample-barcoded 5' primer, a second PCR was run for about 6 to 11 cycles. TCRdb processed the 5' RACE reads anew with MiXCR; each CDR3 protein has one entry. The table lists around 1,900,000 distinct CDR3 sequences, approximately 39% of them singletons. Sequenced material: blood. These receptor sequences come from a human donor in good health.

The V gene is TRBV6-6, the J gene TRBJ2-5; possibly TRBD2 for D (5 bases). Trimming removed 2 bases at V and 0 bases at J, with 7 bases between. CDR3 length: 14 amino acids. Germline CDR1 reads MNHNY; CDR2 reads SVGAGI (reference sequence). The DNA of the CDR3 is TGTGCCAGCAGTTACCGACTAAACCAAGAGACCCAGTACTTC. The encoded protein is CASSYRLNQETQYF.

At least ten counts were recorded for this clonotype. The V and J genes are TRBV6-2 or TRBV6-3 and TRBJ1-2, with TRBD1 as a possible D gene (5 bases). This CDR3 comprises 13 residues. Germline V gives CDR1 MNHEY, CDR2 SVGEGT. Trimming left V 5 bases short and J 3 bases short, with 10 bases between. The CDR3 protein is CASSLGQHYGYTF. The CDR3 DNA sequence: TGTGCCAGCAGTCTAGGACAACACTATGGCTACACCTTC.

This clonotype was picked up a small number of times. The rearrangement links TRBV28 to TRBJ2-1, with D possibly being TRBD1 or TRBD2 (5 bases each). The CDR3 loop spans 12 amino acids. V was pared by 8 bases and J by 3 bases, with 8 bases between. Germline V gene lookup returns CDR1 MDHEN and CDR2 SYDVKM. The DNA of the CDR3 is TGTGCCAGCGAGGGGATCTACAATGAGCAGTTCTTC. It encodes CASEGIYNEQFF.

This clonotype came up many times. This sequence joins TRBV7-8 and TRBJ2-3, with no clear D. This CDR3 region has 15 residues. V was cut by 0 bases and J by 6 bases, with 13 bases left in between. CDR1 and CDR2 from the germline V gene are SGHVS and FQNEAQ. The CDR3 DNA reads TGTGCCAGCAGCTTAGCGCTCTCCCGGATGGATACGCAGTATTTT. Protein: CASSLALSRMDTQYF.

There are a few counts of this clonotype. The rearrangement joins TRBV7-2 to TRBJ2-7; 7 bases fit TRBD2. Trimming cost V 5 bases and J 0 bases; bases outside gene matches: 7. The CDR3 runs 15 residues. CDR1 is SGHTA, CDR2 FQGNSA, per germline. CDR3 region: CASSPYGGGSYEQYF. CDR3 bases: TGTGCCAGCAGCCCATACGGCGGGGGCTCCTACGAGCAGTACTTC.

This sequence joins TRBV25-1 and TRBJ1-2; no clear D. V shed 5 bases and J shed 13 bases, with 20 bases lying between them. CDR3 length: 13 amino acids. Germline CDR1 is MGHDK and CDR2 is SYGVNS. The CDR3 is CASSPYPGRRCTF. Written as DNA, the CDR3 is TGTGCCAGCAGTCCCTACCCCGGTAGGCGCTGCACCTTC.

This clonotype is a singleton in its sample. V usage is TRBV6-2 or TRBV6-3 and J usage is TRBJ1-1; unclear D gene. The germline V gene encodes CDR1 MNHEY and CDR2 SVGEGT. The V and J ends lost 5 bases and 1 base respectively, with 14 bases between them. The CDR3 is 15 residues long. The CDR3 is CASSPRTGTNTEAFF. CDR3 nucleotides: TGTGCCAGCAGTCCCAGGACGGGCACGAACACTGAAGCTTTCTTT.

The sample holds a few counts of this clonotype. The chain uses TRBV20-1 and TRBJ1-6; 8 bases align to TRBD1. V trimming: 2 bases; J trimming: 9 bases; junction bases outside the gene matches: 6. The germline V gene has CDR1 DFQATT and CDR2 SNEGSKA (reference sequence). CDR3 size: 14 residues. DNA of the CDR3: TGCAGTGCTAGAACAGGGGGGCAAAGTTCACCCCTCCACTTT. Its protein product is CSARTGGQSSPLHF.

This clonotype was counted between two and nine times. The chain employs TRBV11-2 and TRBJ2-1; D might be TRBD2 (6 bases). The V and J ends lost 5 bases and 2 bases respectively, with 19 bases between them. The germline CDR1 and CDR2 sequences are SGHAT and FQNNGV. The CDR3 is 17 residues long. CDR3 coding DNA: TGTGCCAGCAGCCCACCCGTCGAGCGGGCTCCCTACAATGAGCAGTTCTTC. Translating gives CASSPPVERAPYNEQFF.

This clonotype turned up a few times. V usage is TRBV29-1 and J usage is TRBJ2-7; 8 bases line up with TRBD1. Germline V lookup: CDR1 SQVTM, CDR2 ANQGSEA. This CDR3 is built from 16 residues. V lost 0 bases and J lost 0; bases outside the gene matches: 7. This CDR3 reads CSVEEEAGGLSYEQYF. CDR3 DNA sequence: TGCAGCGTTGAAGAGGAGGCAGGGGGCCTCTCCTACGAGCAGTACTTC.

This clonotype appeared a few times. J is TRBJ1-1 and V is TRBV2; the D is unclear. This CDR3 has 13 residues. Trimming took 6 bases from V and 0 from J, leaving 8 bases between them. Germline-derived CDR1 and CDR2 are SNHLY and FYNNEI. The CDR3 reads CASSGDMNTEAFF. The DNA for the CDR3 is TGTGCCAGCAGCGGTGACATGAACACTGAAGCTTTCTTT.

This clonotype was observed many times. This chain connects TRBV13 to TRBJ1-2, with D perhaps matching TRBD1 (6 bases). In germline, CDR1 is PRHDT, CDR2 FYEKMQ (reference sequence). V lost 0 bases to trimming and J lost 6 bases, with 17 bases between them. CDR3 length: 16 amino acids. The CDR3 region is CASSLGRGRQADGYTF. The DNA for the CDR3 is TGTGCCAGCAGCTTAGGCCGGGGGCGGCAGGCGGATGGCTACACCTTC. Full variable domain (outside the CDR3, taken from reference TRBV13 and TRBJ1-2): AAGVIQSPRHLIKEKRETATLKCYPIPRHDTVYWYQQGPGQDPQFLISFYEKMQSDKGSIPDRFSAQQFSDYHSELNMSSLELGDSALYFCASSLGRGRQADGYTFGSGTRLTVV.

This sequence joins TRBV7-2 and TRBJ2-7; D unresolved. V was cut by 6 bases and J by 0 bases, with 18 bases left in between. The CDR3 totals 16 residues. CDR1 and CDR2 (germline): SGHTA, FQGNSA. The CDR3, as DNA: TGTGCCAGCAGTCCCTATAAATGGGCTAGCTCCTACGAGCAGTACTTC. Protein: CASSPYKWASSYEQYF.

The rearrangement links TRBV15 to TRBJ1-2; D is perhaps TRBD1 (5 bases). Between the trimmed V and J ends, which lost 8 bases and 4 bases, there was a span of 8 bases. Germline-derived CDR1 and CDR2 are LNHNV and YYDKDF (reference sequence). The CDR3 contains 11 residues. The CDR3: CATGGVYGYTF. In DNA, the CDR3 is TGTGCCACCGGGGGGGTCTATGGCTACACCTTC.

In this sample, this clonotype turned up a few times. The genes are TRBV12-5 and TRBJ1-1; possibly TRBD1 for D (6 bases). The CDR3 is made up of 15 amino acids. From germline, CDR1 is LGHNT and CDR2 FRNRAP. Trimming cost V 4 bases and J 1 base, with 13 bases left between them. CDR3 sequence: CASGWEQGWNTEAFF. The CDR3 coding sequence is TGTGCTAGTGGTTGGGAACAGGGATGGAACACTGAAGCTTTCTTT.

The chain carries TRBV3-1 and TRBJ2-5; 7 bases fit TRBD1. This CDR3 region has 15 residues. From germline, CDR1 is LGHDT and CDR2 YNNKEL (reference sequence). Trimming at V came to 6 bases and at J to 3 bases, leaving 10 bases not matched to a gene. The CDR3 DNA reads TGTGCCAGCAGTCCCACCACGGACAGGAAAGAGACCCAGTACTTC. It translates to CASSPTTDRKETQYF.

This chain uses TRBV6-2 or TRBV6-3 with TRBJ2-2; D is perhaps TRBD2 (5 bases). Germline-derived CDR1 and CDR2 are MNHEY and SVGEGT. V was trimmed by 0 bases and J by 3 bases, leaving 11 bases between them. The CDR3 contains 16 residues. CDR3 loop: CASSYSQRGYTGELFF. The CDR3 region has the DNA TGTGCCAGCAGTTACTCGCAACGGGGATACACCGGGGAGCTGTTTTTT.

This clonotype appeared a few times. The chain has TRBV7-9 and TRBJ1-2; D gene uncertain. Looked up from germline, CDR1 is SEHNR and CDR2 is FQNEAQ (reference sequence). This CDR3 contains 15 residues. The V end lost 5 bases, the J end lost 8 bases, and 21 bases lay between the germline ends. The CDR3 region has the DNA TGTGCCAGCAGCCGGACCGGAAACACGGGGAAGGGCTACACCTTC. Protein: CASSRTGNTGKGYTF.